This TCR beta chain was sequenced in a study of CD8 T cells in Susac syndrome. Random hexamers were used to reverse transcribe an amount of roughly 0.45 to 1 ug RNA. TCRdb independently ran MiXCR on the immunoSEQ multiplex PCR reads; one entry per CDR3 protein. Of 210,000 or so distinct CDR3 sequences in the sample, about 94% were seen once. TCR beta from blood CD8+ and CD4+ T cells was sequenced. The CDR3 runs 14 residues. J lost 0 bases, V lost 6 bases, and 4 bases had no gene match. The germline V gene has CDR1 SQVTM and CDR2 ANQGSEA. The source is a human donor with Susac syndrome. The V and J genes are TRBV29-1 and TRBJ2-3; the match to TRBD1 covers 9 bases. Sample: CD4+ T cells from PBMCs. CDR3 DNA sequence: TGCAGCGTGACCGGGACAGGGAGCACAGATACGCAGTATTTT. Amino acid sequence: CSVTGTGSTDTQYF.